The clone carrying this TCR beta chain was picked up many times. Its antigen is still unknown. TCRdb analysed the multiplex PCR reads with MiXCR anew, one entry per CDR3 protein. The data hold around 290,000 distinct CDR3 sequences, with over 25% observed a single time. The CDR3 covers 17 residues. Germline assignment: CDR1 SGHTA and CDR2 FQGTGA. Losses at the gene ends were 6 bases for V and 2 bases for J; bases not matched to a gene: 13. These data belong to a study of breast tumors, draining lymph nodes, adjacent tissues. Study results and limitations: Tumor TCR diversity was below lymph nodes but above nontumor tissue. The data were judged consistent with most tumor T cells coming from lymph node and expanding in tumor. Luminal-like breast cancer showed significantly higher tumor–nontumor repertoire similarity than basal-like.

Breast cancer patients provided tissue from their axillary draining lymph nodes. The specimen was axillary lymph node tissue. The V call is TRBV7-3, the J call TRBJ2-3, with 8 bases identical to TRBD2. This clonotype originated in a female donor with breast cancer. Some clones in this sample may be carry-over from other donors' samples. CDR3 protein: CASSQGGAGGSTDTQYF. CDR3 in DNA: TGTGCCAGCAGTCAAGGAGGCGCGGGAGGTTCCACAGATACGCAGTATTTT.